This paragraph reports one TCR beta chain. Antigen unknown. The data are from a study of Ad26.COV2.S vaccination and SARS-CoV-2 variants. This CDR3 has 12 amino acids. CDR1 SEHNR and CDR2 FQNEAQ come from the germline V gene (reference sequence). The V end was cut by 3 bases, the J end by 1 base, with 3 bases between. TCRdb keeps only in-frame clones here, not all; method: immunoSEQ multiplex PCR. The sample has fewer than 400,000 clones; 70% to 90% are singletons. Treatment of the sample: around 19 received Ad26.COV2.S at low or high dose, single or two shots; 5 received placebo; per-sample allocation not given. Sampling took place 63 days after the first vaccine or placebo injection. Points from the study as a whole: Researchers reported similar non-spike TCR breadth in vaccine and placebo recipients.

The sequence was obtained from a person aged 18-65 years who received the Ad26.COV2.S COVID-19 vaccine or a placebo. The source material was peripheral blood, sampled in a trial of Ad26.COV2.S vaccine versus placebo. V gene TRBV7-9 combines with J gene TRBJ1-1; D not resolved. This CDR3 reads CASSFKNTEAFF. Here the CDR3 DNA reads TGTGCCAGCAGCTTTAAGAACACTGAAGCTTTCTTT.